The rows below give T cell receptor beta chains drawn from one sample of a study of T cell changes during pregnancy in multiple sclerosis. The repertoire was sequenced with immunoSEQ multiplex PCR; TCRdb's copy has only in-frame clones and lacks some. This sample has fewer than 45,000 clones, with about nine tenths found just once. Sequences were derived from CD4+ T cells from peripheral blood mononuclear cells, sampled in the first trimester of pregnancy. The receptor set was obtained from a female donor with multiple sclerosis, enrolled in a pregnancy study. Each CDR3 is given with its conserved first and last residue. D genes are given only for firm matches. Rows give clone size only sometimes, using once, few, many, or a class for an expanded clone.

size	V	D	J	CDR3	DNA
NA	TRBV30	TRBD1	TRBJ2-1	CAWNGQGLSYNEQFF	TGTGCCTGGAACGGACAGGGGCTCTCCTACAATGAGCAGTTCTTC
NA	TRBV9	TRBD1	TRBJ1-4	CASSVTGDATNEKLFF	TGTGCCAGCAGCGTGACAGGGGATGCAACTAATGAAAAACTGTTTTTT
NA	TRBV15	NA	TRBJ1-2	CATSRDSVGVIYGYTF	TGTGCCACCAGCAGAGATTCCGTCGGGGTAATCTATGGCTACACCTTC
NA	TRBV6-1	NA	TRBJ1-1	CASSEAGSGAEAFF	TGTGCCAGCAGTGAAGCGGGGAGCGGCGCTGAAGCTTTCTTT
NA	TRBV19	TRBD1	TRBJ2-1	CASSTDRVYNEQFF	TGTGCCAGTAGTACAGACAGGGTCTACAATGAGCAGTTCTTC
once	TRBV4-2	NA	TRBJ2-7	CASSRDGTLAYEQYF	TGTGCCAGCAGCCGAGACGGGACATTAGCCTACGAGCAGTACTTC
NA	TRBV2	TRBD2	TRBJ2-7	CASSGGTSGYEQYF	TGTGCCAGCAGTGGAGGGACTAGCGGCTACGAGCAGTACTTC
NA	TRBV7-9	NA	TRBJ1-3	CASSSPGRGRTSGNTIYF	TGTGCCAGCAGCTCCCCGGGGCGGGGAAGAACGTCAGGAAACACCATATATTTT
NA	TRBV4-3	NA	TRBJ2-3	CASSQRYTGSNTDTQYF	TGCGCCAGCAGCCAACGTTATACAGGGTCGAACACAGATACGCAGTATTTT
few	TRBV5-1	TRBD1	TRBJ1-2	CASSPGQFRSGYTF	TGCGCCAGCAGCCCGGGACAGTTTAGAAGTGGCTACACCTTC
NA	TRBV5-1	NA	TRBJ1-2	CASSLVAGVNYGYTF	TGCGCCAGCAGCTTGGTGGCAGGGGTTAACTATGGCTACACCTTC
NA	TRBV19	NA	TRBJ2-5	CASSIGRSETQYF	TGTGCCAGTAGTATAGGGCGGAGCGAGACCCAGTACTTC
NA	TRBV5-1	TRBD2	TRBJ2-3	CASSVGASGGSDTQYF	TGCGCCAGCAGCGTGGGTGCTAGCGGGGGATCAGATACGCAGTATTTT
NA	TRBV25-1	TRBD2	TRBJ2-7	CASRLAGGGGQYF	TGTGCCAGCAGACTAGCGGGAGGGGGAGGGCAGTACTTC
NA	TRBV4-2	TRBD2	TRBJ2-7	CASSRVAGGGEQYF	TGTGCCAGCAGCCGGGTAGCGGGAGGGGGGGAGCAGTACTTC
NA	TRBV7-2	TRBD1	TRBJ1-4	CASSLVGQGAGEKLFF	TGTGCCAGCAGCTTAGTGGGACAGGGGGCTGGAGAAAAACTGTTTTTT